The T cell receptor beta chain described here comes from a study of cytomegalovirus exposure and HLA in healthy donors. With 60 Vbeta and 13 Jbeta primers, the PCR was carried out. Produced via immunoSEQ multiplex PCR; TCRdb's table is partial and in-frame only. The sample holds 200,000 to 250,000 clones, about 78% seen once. Germline lookup yields CDR1 SEHNR and CDR2 FQNEAQ (reference sequence). This CDR3 is 16 amino acids long. Comments on this clone: An end of the junction does not agree with germline; a read error may underlie this.

This chain uses TRBV7-9 with TRBJ2-5; 7 nucleotides agree with TRBD1. Source material: PBMCs. The clonotype originates from a male donor in good health and CMV-seronegative. This CDR3 is CSSSSGQALLQETQYF. In DNA form, the CDR3 reads TGTTCCAGCAGCTCCGGACAGGCTTTACTCCAAGAGACCCAGTACTTC.